Following are 15 T cell receptor beta chains from one sample sequenced in a study of cytomegalovirus exposure and HLA in healthy donors. The PCR had 60 Vbeta and 13 Jbeta primers. The table came from immunoSEQ multiplex PCR; TCRdb's copy has only in-frame clones and leaves some out. The data show under 200,000 clones, roughly 83% seen once. The sample comprised PBMCs. All receptors come from a boy between 2 and 10 years old in good health and CMV-seronegative.

This chain uses TRBV4-1 with TRBJ2-5, with a tentative D call TRBD2 (6 bases). The CDR3 has 17 amino acids. The V gene's germline CDR1 is MGHRA and CDR2 YSYEKL. Trimming removed 0 bases from V and 4 bases from J, with 18 bases in between. CDR3 DNA sequence: TGCGCCAGCAGCCAAGATCAGGCGGGCGGGAACGGAGAGACCCAGTACTTC. This encodes CASSQDQAGGNGETQYF.

The gene calls are TRBV2 and TRBJ1-3; D unresolved. V was clipped by 4 bases and J by 0 bases, with 7 bases between them. CDR1 and CDR2 (germline): SNHLY, FYNNEI. The CDR3 loop spans 14 amino acids. The CDR3 coding sequence is TGTGCCAGCAGTGGGGAGAGCTCTGGAAACACCATATATTTT. Translation: CASSGESSGNTIYF.

This clone appeared a few times. The chain combines TRBV28 with TRBJ1-5; the D is unclear. CDR3 size: 15 residues. Per the germline V gene, CDR1 is MDHEN and CDR2 is SYDVKM. V was cut by 3 bases and J by 2 bases, with 11 bases left in between. The DNA for the CDR3 is TGTGCCAGCAGTTTCGGGATTAGCGGCAATCAGCCCCAGCATTTT. Encoded protein: CASSFGISGNQPQHF.

The V call is TRBV9, the J call TRBJ2-3; 7 nucleotides agree with TRBD2. J lost 2 bases, V lost 2 bases, and 5 bases had no gene match. The CDR3 covers 15 residues. Germline CDR1 is SGDLS and CDR2 is YYNGEE. DNA for the CDR3: TGTGCCAGCAGCGTCGAGGGAGGGCCCACAGATACGCAGTATTTT. Residues: CASSVEGGPTDTQYF.

The chain combines TRBV7-9 with TRBJ2-7, with a tentative D call TRBD1 (6 bases). The length of the CDR3 is 15 residues. From germline, CDR1 is SEHNR and CDR2 FQNEAQ (reference sequence). Trimming pared 0 bases from V and 0 bases from J, leaving 9 bases between. CDR3 residues: CASSLADRPSYEQYF. DNA for the CDR3: TGTGCCAGCAGCTTAGCGGACAGACCCTCCTACGAGCAGTACTTC. The full variable domain, its missing parts supplied by reference TRBV7-9 and TRBJ2-7, is DTGVSQNPRHKITKRGQNVTFRCDPISEHNRLYWYRQTLGQGPEFLTYFQNEAQLEKSRLLSDRFSAERPKGSFSTLEIQRTEQGDSAMYLCASSLADRPSYEQYFGPGTRLTVT.

The gene calls are TRBV5-1 and TRBJ1-2; weak D call: TRBD1 (6 bases). This CDR3 is 13 amino acids long. Germline V CDR1 and CDR2: SGHRS, YFSETQ. Trimming took 0 bases from V and 6 from J, leaving 9 bases between them. DNA for the CDR3: TGCGCCAGCAGCTTGGAACAGGGTGATGGCTACACCTTC. It translates to CASSLEQGDGYTF. Based on the CDR3 plus reference TRBV5-1 and TRBJ1-2, the full variable domain is KAGVTQTPRYLIKTRGQQVTLSCSPISGHRSVSWYQQTPGQGLQFLFEYFSETQRNKGNFPGRFSGRQFSNSRSEMNVSTLELGDSALYLCASSLEQGDGYTFGSGTRLTVV.

V is TRBV2 and J is TRBJ2-5; D not certain. Matching the DNA end better, TRBJ2-7 makes the J call doubtful. This CDR3 is 11 amino acids long. Germline V gene sequence: CDR1 SNHLY, CDR2 FYNNEI. CDR3: CASSEMGEQYF. Written as DNA, the CDR3 is TGTGCCAGCAGTGAGATGGGCGAGCAGTACTTC.

This clone was counted once. The chain carries TRBV28 and TRBJ2-3; weak D call: TRBD1 (5 bases). V was pared by 6 bases and J by 0 bases, with 13 bases between. CDR1 is MDHEN and CDR2 is SYDVKM in the germline V gene. The CDR3 covers 15 residues. The CDR3 DNA follows: TGTGCCAGCAGCCTAGGGGCAACTAGCACAGATACGCAGTATTTT. Residues: CASSLGATSTDTQYF.

The chain recombines TRBV29-1 with TRBJ2-7; the match to TRBD2 covers 7 bases. The CDR3 covers 14 residues. Per germline, CDR1 SQVTM and CDR2 ANQGSEA. The trim removed 7 bases at V and 2 bases at J, leaving 11 bases unmatched. The CDR3 DNA sequence: TGCAGCGCACGATCAGCGGGGAGAACCTACGAGCAGTACTTC. This sequence encodes CSARSAGRTYEQYF.

The chain joins TRBV30 to TRBJ1-2; TRBD1 aligns across 8 bases. Germline V gene lookup returns CDR1 GTSNPN and CDR2 SVGIG (reference sequence). J lost 6 bases, V lost 3 bases, and 6 bases had no gene match. There are 13 residues in the CDR3. CDR3 nucleotides: TGTGCCTGGAGCTTGGACAGGGAAGATGGCTACACCTTC. It yields the protein CAWSLDREDGYTF.

The rearrangement links TRBV28 to TRBJ2-7; a weak D match, TRBD2 (6 bases). There are 13 residues in the CDR3. Trimming left V 7 bases short and J 5 bases short, with 15 bases between. Germline CDR1 is MDHEN and CDR2 is SYDVKM. CDR3 sequence reads: CASTDSGVNEQYF. In DNA, the CDR3 is TGTGCCAGCACCGATAGCGGAGTGAACGAGCAGTACTTC. Full variable domain (remainder filled in from reference TRBV28 and TRBJ2-7): DVKVTQSSRYLVKRTGEKVFLECVQDMDHENMFWYRQDPGLGLRLIYFSYDVKMKEKGDIPEGYSVSREKKERFSLILESASTNQTSMYLCASTDSGVNEQYFGPGTRLTVT.

V gene TRBV5-7 combines with J gene TRBJ2-2; perhaps TRBD2 as D (5 bases). TRBV5-7 is given ORF status, its function remaining uncertain. The CDR3 runs 14 residues. Trimming removed 2 bases from V and 7 bases from J, with 12 bases in between. CDR3 nucleotides: TGTGCCAGCAGCTTAGTTCTGGCGGGCGGGGAGCTGTTTTTT. This translates into CASSLVLAGGELFF.

The chain recombines TRBV6-5 with TRBJ2-3; D is possibly TRBD1 (5 bases). Trimming stripped 3 bases from V and 4 bases from J, with 8 bases between. The CDR3 length is 13 residues. CDR1 is MNHEY, CDR2 SVGAGI, per germline. The CDR3 DNA reads TGTGCCAGCAGTTATGGGGCGCCAGATACGCAGTATTTT. It is translated as CASSYGAPDTQYF.

This chain links TRBV2 with TRBJ2-1; possible D gene TRBD1, 5 bases. CDR3 length: 13 residues. Germline CDR1 and CDR2: SNHLY and FYNNEI. Trimming shortened V by 7 bases and J by 8 bases, and 15 bases separated the two germline ends. CDR3: CASNRDGADEQFF. The DNA for the CDR3 is TGTGCCAGCAATAGGGATGGGGCCGATGAGCAGTTCTTC. The entire variable domain, with the rest obtained from reference TRBV2 and TRBJ2-1, is as follows: EPEVTQTPSHQVTQMGQEVILRCVPISNHLYFYWYRQILGQKVEFLVSFYNNEISEKSEIFDDQFSVERPDGSNFTLKIRSTKLEDSAMYFCASNRDGADEQFFGPGTRLTVL.

V gene TRBV27 combines with J gene TRBJ1-2; D perhaps matches TRBD1 (5 bases). Germline V gene lookup returns CDR1 MNHEY and CDR2 SMNVEV (reference sequence). V was pared by 3 bases and J by 0 bases, with 11 bases between. CDR3 length: 15 amino acids. CDR3 amino acids: CASSLFAGPNYGYTF. CDR3 sequence (DNA): TGTGCCAGCAGTTTGTTCGCAGGGCCTAACTATGGCTACACCTTC.